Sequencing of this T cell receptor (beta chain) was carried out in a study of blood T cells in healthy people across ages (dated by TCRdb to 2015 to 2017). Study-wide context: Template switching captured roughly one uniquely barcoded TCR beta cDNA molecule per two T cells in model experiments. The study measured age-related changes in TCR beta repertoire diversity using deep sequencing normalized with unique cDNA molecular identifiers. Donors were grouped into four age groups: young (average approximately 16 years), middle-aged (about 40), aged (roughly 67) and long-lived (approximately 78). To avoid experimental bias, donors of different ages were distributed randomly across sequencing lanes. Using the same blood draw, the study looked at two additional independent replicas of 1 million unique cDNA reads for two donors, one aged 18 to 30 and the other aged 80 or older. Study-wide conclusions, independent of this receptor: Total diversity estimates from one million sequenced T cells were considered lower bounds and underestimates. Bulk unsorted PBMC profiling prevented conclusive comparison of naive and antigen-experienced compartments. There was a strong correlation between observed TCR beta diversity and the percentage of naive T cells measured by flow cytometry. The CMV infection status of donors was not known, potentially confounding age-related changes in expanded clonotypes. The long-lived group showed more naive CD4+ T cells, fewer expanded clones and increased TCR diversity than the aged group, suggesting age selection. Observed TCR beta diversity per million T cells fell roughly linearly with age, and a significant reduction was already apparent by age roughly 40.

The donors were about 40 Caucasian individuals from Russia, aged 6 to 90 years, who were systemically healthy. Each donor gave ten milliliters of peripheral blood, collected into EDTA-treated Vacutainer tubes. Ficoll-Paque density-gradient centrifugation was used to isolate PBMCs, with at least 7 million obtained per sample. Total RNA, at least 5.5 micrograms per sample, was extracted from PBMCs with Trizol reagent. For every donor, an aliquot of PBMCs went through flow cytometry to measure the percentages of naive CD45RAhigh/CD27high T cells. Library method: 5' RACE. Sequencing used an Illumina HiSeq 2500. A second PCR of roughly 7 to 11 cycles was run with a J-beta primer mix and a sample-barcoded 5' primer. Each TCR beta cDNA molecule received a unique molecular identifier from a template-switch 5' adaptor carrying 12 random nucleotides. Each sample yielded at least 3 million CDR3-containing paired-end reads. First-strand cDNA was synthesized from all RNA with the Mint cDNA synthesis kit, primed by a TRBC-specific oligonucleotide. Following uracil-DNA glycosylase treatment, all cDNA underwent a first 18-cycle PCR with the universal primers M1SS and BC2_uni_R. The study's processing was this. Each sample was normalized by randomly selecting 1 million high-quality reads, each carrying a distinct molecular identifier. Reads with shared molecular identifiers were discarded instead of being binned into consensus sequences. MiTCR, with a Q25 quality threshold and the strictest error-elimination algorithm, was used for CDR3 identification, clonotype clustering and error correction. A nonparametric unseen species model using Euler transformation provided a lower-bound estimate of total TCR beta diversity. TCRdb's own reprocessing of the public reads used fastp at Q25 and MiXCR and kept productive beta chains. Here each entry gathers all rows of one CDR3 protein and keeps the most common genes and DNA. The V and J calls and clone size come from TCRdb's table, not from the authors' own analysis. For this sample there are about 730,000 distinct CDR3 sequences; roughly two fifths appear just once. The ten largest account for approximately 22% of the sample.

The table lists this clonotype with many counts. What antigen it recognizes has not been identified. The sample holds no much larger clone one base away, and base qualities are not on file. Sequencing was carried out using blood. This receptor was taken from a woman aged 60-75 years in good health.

For the CDR3, the sequence is CASSPPGQAYEQYF. The bases read TGTGCCAGCAGTCCGCCGGGACAAGCCTACGAGCAGTACTTC. The chain couples TRBV12-3 or TRBV12-4 to TRBJ2-7; TRBD1 might be the D gene, on 6 matching bases. V was cut back by 5 bases and J by 2 bases, leaving a gap of 13 bases between them. Taken from cysteine to phenylalanine, the CDR3 has 14 residues. Of all the DNA, just the CDR3 is kept, 42 bases in frame from base 1.